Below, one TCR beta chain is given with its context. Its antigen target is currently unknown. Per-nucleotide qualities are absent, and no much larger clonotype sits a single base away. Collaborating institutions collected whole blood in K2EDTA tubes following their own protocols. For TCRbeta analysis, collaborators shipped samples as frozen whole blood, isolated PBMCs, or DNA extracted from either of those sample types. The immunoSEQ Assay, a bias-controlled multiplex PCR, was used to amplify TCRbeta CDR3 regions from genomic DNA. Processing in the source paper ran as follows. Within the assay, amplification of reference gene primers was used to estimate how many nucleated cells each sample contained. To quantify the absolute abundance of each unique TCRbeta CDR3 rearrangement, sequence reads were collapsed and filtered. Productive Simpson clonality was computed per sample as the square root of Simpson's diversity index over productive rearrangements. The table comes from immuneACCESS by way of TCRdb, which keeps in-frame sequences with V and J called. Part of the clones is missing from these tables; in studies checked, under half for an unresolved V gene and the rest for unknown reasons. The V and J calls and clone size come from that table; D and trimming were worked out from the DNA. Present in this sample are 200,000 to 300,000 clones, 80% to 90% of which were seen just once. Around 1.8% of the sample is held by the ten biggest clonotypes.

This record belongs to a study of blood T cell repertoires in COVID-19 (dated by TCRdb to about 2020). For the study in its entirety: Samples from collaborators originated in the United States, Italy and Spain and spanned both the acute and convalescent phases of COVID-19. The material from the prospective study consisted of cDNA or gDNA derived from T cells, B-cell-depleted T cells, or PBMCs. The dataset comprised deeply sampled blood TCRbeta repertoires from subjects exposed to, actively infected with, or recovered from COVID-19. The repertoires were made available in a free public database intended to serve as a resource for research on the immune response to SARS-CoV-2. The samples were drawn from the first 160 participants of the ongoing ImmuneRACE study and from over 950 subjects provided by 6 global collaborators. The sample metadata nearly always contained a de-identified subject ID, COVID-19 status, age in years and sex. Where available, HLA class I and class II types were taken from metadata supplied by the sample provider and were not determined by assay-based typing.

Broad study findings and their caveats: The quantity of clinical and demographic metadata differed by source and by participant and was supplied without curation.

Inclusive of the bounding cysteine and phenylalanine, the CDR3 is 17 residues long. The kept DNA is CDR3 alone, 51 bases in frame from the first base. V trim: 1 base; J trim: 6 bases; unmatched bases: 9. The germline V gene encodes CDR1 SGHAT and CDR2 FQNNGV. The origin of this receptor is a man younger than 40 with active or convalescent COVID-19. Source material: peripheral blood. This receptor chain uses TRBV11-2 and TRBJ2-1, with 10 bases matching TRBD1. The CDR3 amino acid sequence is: CASSLVLPGQGFNEQFF. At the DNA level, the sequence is TGTGCCAGCAGCTTAGTTCTTCCGGGACAGGGGTTCAATGAGCAGTTCTTC. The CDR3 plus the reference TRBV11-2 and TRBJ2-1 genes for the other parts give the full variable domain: EAGVAQSPRYKIIEKRQSVAFWCNPISGHATLYWYQQILGQGPKLLIQFQNNGVVDDSQLPKDRFSAERLKGVDSTLKIQPAKLEDSAVYLCASSLVLPGQGFNEQFFGPGTRLTVL.